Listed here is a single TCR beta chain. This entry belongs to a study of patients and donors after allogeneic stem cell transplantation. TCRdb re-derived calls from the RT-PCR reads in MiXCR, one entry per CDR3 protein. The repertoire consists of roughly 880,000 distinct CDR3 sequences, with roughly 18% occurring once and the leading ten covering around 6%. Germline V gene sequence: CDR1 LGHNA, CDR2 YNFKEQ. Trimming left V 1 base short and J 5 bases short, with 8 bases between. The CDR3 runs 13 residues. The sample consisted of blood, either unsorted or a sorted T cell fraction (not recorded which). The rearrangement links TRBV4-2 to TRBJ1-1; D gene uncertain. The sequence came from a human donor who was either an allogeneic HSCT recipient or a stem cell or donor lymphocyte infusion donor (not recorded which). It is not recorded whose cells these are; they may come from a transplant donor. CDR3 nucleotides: TGTGCCAGCAGCCAAGCCCTAACGACTGAAGCTTTCTTT. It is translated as CASSQALTTEAFF.